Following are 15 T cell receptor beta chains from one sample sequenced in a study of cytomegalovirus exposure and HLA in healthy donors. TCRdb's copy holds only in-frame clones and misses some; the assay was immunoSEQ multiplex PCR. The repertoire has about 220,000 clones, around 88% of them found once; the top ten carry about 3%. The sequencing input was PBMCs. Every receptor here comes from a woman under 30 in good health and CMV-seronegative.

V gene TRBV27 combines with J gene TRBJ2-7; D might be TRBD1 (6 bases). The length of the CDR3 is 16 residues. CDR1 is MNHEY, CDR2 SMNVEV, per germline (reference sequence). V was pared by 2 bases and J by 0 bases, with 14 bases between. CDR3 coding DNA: TGTGCCAGCAGTTTAGGGCCCCAGGGGAGCTCCTACGAGCAGTACTTC. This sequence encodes CASSLGPQGSSYEQYF.

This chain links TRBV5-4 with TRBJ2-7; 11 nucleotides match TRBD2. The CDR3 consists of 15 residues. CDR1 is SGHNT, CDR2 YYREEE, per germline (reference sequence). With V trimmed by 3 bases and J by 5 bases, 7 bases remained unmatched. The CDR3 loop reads CASSYTSGRFDEQYF. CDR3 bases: TGTGCCAGCAGCTACACTAGCGGGAGATTCGACGAGCAGTACTTC.

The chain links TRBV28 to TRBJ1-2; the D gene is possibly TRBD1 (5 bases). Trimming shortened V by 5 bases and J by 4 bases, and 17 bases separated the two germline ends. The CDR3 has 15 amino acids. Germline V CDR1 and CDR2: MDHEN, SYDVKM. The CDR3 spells CASSGQGRSSYGYTF. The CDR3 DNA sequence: TGTGCCAGCAGTGGGCAGGGCAGGAGCAGCTATGGCTACACCTTC.

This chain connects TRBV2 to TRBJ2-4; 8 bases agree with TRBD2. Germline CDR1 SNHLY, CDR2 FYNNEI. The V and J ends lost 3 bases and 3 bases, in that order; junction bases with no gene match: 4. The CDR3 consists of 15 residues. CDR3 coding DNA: TGTGCCAGCAGTGAGACGACTAGCGTCAAAAACATTCAGTACTTC. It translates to CASSETTSVKNIQYF.

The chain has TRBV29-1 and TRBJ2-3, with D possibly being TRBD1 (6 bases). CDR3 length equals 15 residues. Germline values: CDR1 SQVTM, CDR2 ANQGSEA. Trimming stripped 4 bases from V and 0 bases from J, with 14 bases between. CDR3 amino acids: CSVGGQTSSTDTQYF. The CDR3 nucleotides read TGCAGCGTTGGAGGACAGACGTCTAGCACAGATACGCAGTATTTT.

In DNA, the CDR3 is TGTGCCAGCAGTTTATATGTCCTTCCGGGACTAGCGGGAGGGTTGAAGTACGAGCAGTACTTC. Its protein is CASSLYVLPGLAGGLKYEQYF. The genes are TRBV28 and TRBJ2-7, with 16 bases identical to TRBD2. This CDR3 spans 21 amino acids. V shed 1 base and J 4 bases; nucleotides not matched to a gene: 16. Germline V gives CDR1 MDHEN, CDR2 SYDVKM.

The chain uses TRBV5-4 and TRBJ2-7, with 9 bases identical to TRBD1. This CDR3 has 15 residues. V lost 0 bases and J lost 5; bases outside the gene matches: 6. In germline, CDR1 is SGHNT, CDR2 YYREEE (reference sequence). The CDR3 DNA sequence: TGTGCCAGCAGCTTGGAAGGGACAGGGAGGCACGAGCAGTACTTC. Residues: CASSLEGTGRHEQYF.

CDR3 residues: CASSPIRLDRAYEQYF. CDR3 nucleotides: TGTGCCAGCTCACCGATCCGCCTGGACAGAGCCTACGAGCAGTACTTC. This chain joins TRBV18 and TRBJ2-7; perhaps TRBD1 as D (6 bases). The germline V gene encodes CDR1 KGHSH and CDR2 LQKENI. This CDR3 is built from 16 residues. Deletions cut 3 bases from V and 2 bases from J, with 17 bases between. Filled out from reference TRBV18 and TRBJ2-7, the complete variable domain reads NAGVMQNPRHLVRRRGQEARLRCSPMKGHSHVYWYRQLPEEGLKFMVYLQKENIIDESGMPKERFSAEFPKEGPSILRIQQVVRGDSAAYFCASSPIRLDRAYEQYFGPGTRLTVT.

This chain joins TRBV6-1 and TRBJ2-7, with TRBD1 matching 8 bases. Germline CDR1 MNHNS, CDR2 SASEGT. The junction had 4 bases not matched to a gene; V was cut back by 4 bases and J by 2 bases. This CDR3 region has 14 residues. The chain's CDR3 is CASSVDRDTYEQYF. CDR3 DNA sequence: TGTGCCAGCAGTGTGGACAGGGACACCTACGAGCAGTACTTC.

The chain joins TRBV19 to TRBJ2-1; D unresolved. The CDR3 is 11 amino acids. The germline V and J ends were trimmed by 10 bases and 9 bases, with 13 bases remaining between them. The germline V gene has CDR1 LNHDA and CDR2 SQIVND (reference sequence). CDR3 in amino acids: CATSLVSEQFF. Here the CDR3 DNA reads TGTGCCACCTCCCTGGTGAGTGAGCAGTTCTTC.

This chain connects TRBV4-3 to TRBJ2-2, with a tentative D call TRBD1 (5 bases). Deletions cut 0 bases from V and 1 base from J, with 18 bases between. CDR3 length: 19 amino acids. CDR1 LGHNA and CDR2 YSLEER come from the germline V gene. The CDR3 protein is CASSQDRIPGYGNTGELFF. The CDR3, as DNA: TGCGCCAGCAGCCAAGACCGAATACCAGGGTACGGGAACACCGGGGAGCTGTTTTTT.

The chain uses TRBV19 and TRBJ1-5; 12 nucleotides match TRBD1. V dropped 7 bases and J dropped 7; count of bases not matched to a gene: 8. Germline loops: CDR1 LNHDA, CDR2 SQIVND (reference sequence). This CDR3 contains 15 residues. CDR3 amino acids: CASTAGTGGGQPQHF. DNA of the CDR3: TGTGCCAGTACCGCCGGGACAGGGGGCGGGCAGCCCCAGCATTTT.

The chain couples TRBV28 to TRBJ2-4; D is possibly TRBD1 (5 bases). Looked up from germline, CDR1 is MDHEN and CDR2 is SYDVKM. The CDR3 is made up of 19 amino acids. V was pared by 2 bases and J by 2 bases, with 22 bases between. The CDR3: CASSLRYTGFFTPKNIQYF. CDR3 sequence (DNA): TGTGCCAGCAGTTTACGCTACACAGGCTTTTTCACTCCCAAAAACATTCAGTACTTC.

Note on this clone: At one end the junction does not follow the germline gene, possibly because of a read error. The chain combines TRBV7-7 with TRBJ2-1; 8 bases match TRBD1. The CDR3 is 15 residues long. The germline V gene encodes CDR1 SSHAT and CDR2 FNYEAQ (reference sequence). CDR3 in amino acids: CASSPRTGTYNEQFF. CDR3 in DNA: TGTGCTAGCAGCCCCCGGACAGGGACTTACAATGAGCAGTTCTTC.

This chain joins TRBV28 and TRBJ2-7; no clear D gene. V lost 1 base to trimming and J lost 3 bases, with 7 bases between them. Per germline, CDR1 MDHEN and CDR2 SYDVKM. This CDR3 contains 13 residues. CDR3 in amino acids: CASSLLYGYEQYF. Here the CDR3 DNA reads TGTGCCAGCAGTTTATTGTACGGCTACGAGCAGTACTTC.